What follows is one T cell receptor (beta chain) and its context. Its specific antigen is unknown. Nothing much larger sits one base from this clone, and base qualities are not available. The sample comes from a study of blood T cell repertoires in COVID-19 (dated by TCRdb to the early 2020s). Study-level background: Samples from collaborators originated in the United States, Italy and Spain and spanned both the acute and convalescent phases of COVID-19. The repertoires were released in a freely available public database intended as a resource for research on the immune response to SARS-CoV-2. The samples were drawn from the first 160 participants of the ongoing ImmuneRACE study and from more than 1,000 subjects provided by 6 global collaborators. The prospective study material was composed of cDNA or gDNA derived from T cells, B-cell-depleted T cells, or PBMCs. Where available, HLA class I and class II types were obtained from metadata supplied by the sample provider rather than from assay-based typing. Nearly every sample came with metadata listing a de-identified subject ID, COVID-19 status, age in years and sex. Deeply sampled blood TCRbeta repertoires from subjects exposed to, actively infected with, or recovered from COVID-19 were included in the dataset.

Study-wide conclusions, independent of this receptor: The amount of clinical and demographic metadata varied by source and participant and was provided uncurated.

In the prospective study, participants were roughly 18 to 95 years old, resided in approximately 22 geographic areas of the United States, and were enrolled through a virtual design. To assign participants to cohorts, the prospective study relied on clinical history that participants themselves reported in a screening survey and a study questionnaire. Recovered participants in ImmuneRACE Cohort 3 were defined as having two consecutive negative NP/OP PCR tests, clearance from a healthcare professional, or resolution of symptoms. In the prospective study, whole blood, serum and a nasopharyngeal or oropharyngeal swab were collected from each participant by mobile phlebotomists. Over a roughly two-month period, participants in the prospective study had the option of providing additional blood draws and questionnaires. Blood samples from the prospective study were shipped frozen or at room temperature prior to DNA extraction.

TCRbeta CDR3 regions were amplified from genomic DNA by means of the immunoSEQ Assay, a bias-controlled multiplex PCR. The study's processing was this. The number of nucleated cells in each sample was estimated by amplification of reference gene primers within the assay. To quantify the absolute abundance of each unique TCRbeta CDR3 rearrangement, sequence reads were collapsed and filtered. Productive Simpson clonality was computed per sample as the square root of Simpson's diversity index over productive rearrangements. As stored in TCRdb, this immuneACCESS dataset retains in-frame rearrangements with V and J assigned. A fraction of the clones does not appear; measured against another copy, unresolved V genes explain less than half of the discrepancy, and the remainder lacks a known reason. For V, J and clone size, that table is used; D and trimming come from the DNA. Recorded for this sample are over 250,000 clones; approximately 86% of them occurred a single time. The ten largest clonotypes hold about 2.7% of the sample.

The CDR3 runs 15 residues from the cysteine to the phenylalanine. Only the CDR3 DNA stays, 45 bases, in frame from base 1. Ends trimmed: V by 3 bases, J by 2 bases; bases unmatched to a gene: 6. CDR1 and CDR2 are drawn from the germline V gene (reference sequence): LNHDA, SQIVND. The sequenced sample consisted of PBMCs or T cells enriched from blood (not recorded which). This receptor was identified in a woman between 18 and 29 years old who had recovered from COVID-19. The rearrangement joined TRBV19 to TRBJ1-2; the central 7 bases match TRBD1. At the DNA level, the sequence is TGTGCCAGTAGTATTGGGACAGTATCAAACTATGGCTACACCTTC. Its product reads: CASSIGTVSNYGYTF.